This TCR beta chain was profiled in a study of beta chain features in type 1 diabetes. Broader study findings: All four CD4+ subsets from Type 1 diabetes patients carried moderately but significantly shorter TCRB CDR3s. The study left unresolved whether HLA type influences TCRB rearrangement.

On this clone: Antigen specificity is unknown.

The CDR3 consists of 14 residues. Germline V CDR1 and CDR2: ENHRY, SYGVKD. The J segment lost 5 bases and the V segment lost 5 bases, leaving 3 bases of the junction unmatched. Every isolated RNA sample was fully reverse transcribed, so sequencing captured expressed TCRB transcripts. Profiling relied on immunoSEQ multiplex PCR, and the TCRdb table lists in-frame clones only, not all of them. Of roughly 230,000 clones detected, under 13% appear once; the ten largest clones hold around 0.018%. The J gene is TRBJ2-3, the V gene TRBV10-3, with 11 bases that match TRBD2. The sequenced sample consisted of naive CD4+ T cells from blood. This TCR was recovered from a man aged 25-45 years with type 1 diabetes. This chain's CDR3 is CAISTSGGRDTQYF. CDR3 nucleotides: TGTGCCATCAGTACTAGCGGGGGCAGAGATACGCAGTATTTT.